The 17 T cell receptor beta chains in this list originate from one sample, sequenced in a study of identical twins. TCRdb itself ran the 5' RACE reads through MiXCR, one entry per CDR3 protein. The data contain 1.5 million to 2 million distinct CDR3 sequences, under 35% of them singletons. The sequenced sample consisted of cord blood. Every receptor here comes from a newborn girl in good health.

This clonotype was counted only a few times. The rearrangement links TRBV29-1 to TRBJ1-1; the D gene is possibly TRBD1 (6 bases). V was cut by 1 base and J by 8 bases, with 14 bases left in between. Germline loops: CDR1 SQVTM, CDR2 ANQGSEA. The CDR3 is made up of 13 amino acids. CDR3 DNA sequence: TGCAGCGTTGAAGTCGGCAACAGGGCCGAAGCTTTCTTT. It specifies CSVEVGNRAEAFF.

The chain carries TRBV6-1 and TRBJ2-7; 9 nucleotides match TRBD1. The CDR3 has 13 amino acids. Germline V gene lookup returns CDR1 MNHNS and CDR2 SASEGT. V lost 2 bases, J lost 5 bases, and 1 base stayed unmatched. In DNA form, the CDR3 reads TGTGCCAGCAGTGAAACAGGGGGCGACGAGCAGTACTTC. Protein: CASSETGGDEQYF.

This clonotype was found a few times. The V gene is TRBV3-1, the J gene TRBJ1-2; D is possibly TRBD1 (5 bases). This CDR3 region has 14 residues. CDR1 LGHDT and CDR2 YNNKEL come from the germline V gene (reference sequence). V was cut by 1 base and J by 4 bases, with 10 bases left in between. The CDR3 nucleotides are TGTGCCAGCAGCCAAGGCGCAGGGACCTATGGCTACACCTTC. This sequence encodes CASSQGAGTYGYTF. Based on the CDR3 plus reference TRBV3-1 and TRBJ1-2, the full variable domain is DTAVSQTPKYLVTQMGNDKSIKCEQNLGHDTMYWYKQDSKKFLKIMFSYNNKELIINETVPNRFSPKSPDKAHLNLHINSLELGDSAVYFCASSQGAGTYGYTFGSGTRLTVV.

The chain has TRBV3-1 and TRBJ2-3; 11 bases are a match to TRBD1. Germline CDR1 reads LGHDT; CDR2 reads YNNKEL (reference sequence). The CDR3 has 15 amino acids. V lost 0 bases to trimming and J lost 4 bases; unmatched junction nucleotides: 0. The CDR3 DNA is TGTGCCAGCAGCCAAGAGGGACAGGGGGCAGATACGCAGTATTTT. Protein sequence: CASSQEGQGADTQYF.

This clonotype has only a few counts. This rearrangement joins TRBV10-3 to TRBJ2-5, with D possibly being TRBD1 or TRBD2 (5 bases each). The CDR3 sequence is 13 residues long. V was pared by 4 bases and J by 5 bases, with 11 bases between. The germline V gene has CDR1 ENHRY and CDR2 SYGVKD. The CDR3 sequence: CAISVLEGETQYF. CDR3 DNA: TGTGCCATCAGTGTGCTAGAGGGGGAGACCCAGTACTTC.

There are a few counts of this clonotype. The V gene is TRBV20-1, the J gene TRBJ2-1, with TRBD2 matching 10 bases. This CDR3 region has 12 residues. Germline V lookup: CDR1 DFQATT, CDR2 SNEGSKA (reference sequence). The CDR3 reads CRGTSANNEQFF. Written as DNA, the CDR3 is TGCAGGGGGACTAGCGCCAACAATGAGCAGTTCTTC.

The V call is TRBV5-1, the J call TRBJ2-7; TRBD2 matches at 8 bases. J lost 4 bases, V lost 3 bases, and 12 bases had no gene match. The CDR3 contains 16 residues. Germline V CDR1 and CDR2: SGHRS, YFSETQ. The CDR3 DNA is TGCGCCAGCAGCTCCTTTCCGGGACTAGGGGGGTACGAGCAGTACTTC. Translated: CASSSFPGLGGYEQYF.

The chain carries TRBV2 and TRBJ2-3, with TRBD2 matching over 11 bases. The CDR3 is 16 amino acids. Germline V gene lookup returns CDR1 SNHLY and CDR2 FYNNEI. Trimming took 8 bases from V and 3 from J; bases not matched to a gene: 10. DNA of the CDR3: TGTGCCAGCCCAGACACTAGCGGGGGATATACAGATACGCAGTATTTT. Its protein product is CASPDTSGGYTDTQYF.

The chain employs TRBV5-1 and TRBJ2-4; either TRBD1 or TRBD2 may supply D (5 bases each). The J call could be wrong; TRBJ2-5 is a better fit for the DNA end. This CDR3 has 14 amino acids. Germline lookup yields CDR1 SGHRS and CDR2 YFSETQ. CDR3 sequence reads: CASSSGRFQETQYF. DNA of the CDR3: TGCGCCAGCAGTTCGGGACGCTTCCAAGAGACCCAGTACTTC.

CDR3 sequence: CASSLPLGTYNEQFF. The CDR3 coding sequence is TGTGCCAGCAGTTTGCCCCTAGGAACCTACAATGAGCAGTTCTTC. The genes are TRBV12-3 or TRBV12-4 and TRBJ2-1; D gene uncertain. The CDR3 has 15 amino acids. V was cut by 3 bases and J by 2 bases, with 11 bases left in between.

V gene TRBV15 combines with J gene TRBJ2-1; D not certain. The last part of the DNA fits TRBJ2-7 better; the J call may be wrong. The CDR3 is made up of 12 amino acids. Germline lookup yields CDR1 LNHNV and CDR2 YYDKDF (reference sequence). This CDR3 reads CATSLSNNEQYF. In DNA, the CDR3 is TGTGCCACCAGCCTTTCCAACAATGAGCAGTACTTC.

V usage is TRBV28 and J usage is TRBJ1-5; a possible D gene is TRBD1 (5 bases). There are 15 residues in the CDR3. In germline, CDR1 is MDHEN, CDR2 SYDVKM. Trimming took off 6 bases at V and 5 bases at J, with 17 bases between the two ends. CDR3 sequence: CASSREGTYDQPQHF. The CDR3, as DNA: TGTGCCAGCAGCCGAGAAGGGACCTACGATCAGCCCCAGCATTTT.

The chain recombines TRBV3-1 with TRBJ2-7; D may be TRBD1 (6 bases). From germline, CDR1 is LGHDT and CDR2 YNNKEL (reference sequence). The CDR3 is 14 residues long. The V and J ends lost 4 bases and 2 bases respectively, with 12 bases between them. The CDR3 loop is CASSPHRTAYEQYF. Written as DNA, the CDR3 is TGTGCCAGCAGCCCTCACCGGACAGCCTACGAGCAGTACTTC.

This chain joins TRBV5-8 and TRBJ2-6; no definite D call. Between the trimmed V and J ends, which lost 4 bases and 1 base, there was a span of 18 bases. This CDR3 comprises 18 residues. CDR1 is SGHTS and CDR2 is YDEGEE in the germline V gene. CDR3 sequence (DNA): TGTGCCAGCAGCCCCTTCCTACGGATGAAATCTGGGGCCAACGTCCTGACTTTC. The encoded protein is CASSPFLRMKSGANVLTF. Drawing the rest from reference TRBV5-8 and TRBJ2-6, the complete variable domain is EAGVTQSPTHLIKTRGQQATLRCSPISGHTSVYWYQQALGLGLQFLLWYDEGEERNRGNFPPRFSGRQFPNYSSELNVNALELEDSALYLCASSPFLRMKSGANVLTFGAGSRLTVL.

This clonotype was recorded a few times. The chain has TRBV6-1 and TRBJ1-4; TRBD1 is a possible D gene (5 bases). The ends were cut back, 5 bases at V and 0 bases at J, with 10 bases in the middle. The CDR3 loop spans 15 amino acids. Looked up from germline, CDR1 is MNHNS and CDR2 is SASEGT. In nucleotides, the CDR3 is TGTGCCAGCAGTATAGGACATGCAACTAATGAAAAACTGTTTTTT. It translates to CASSIGHATNEKLFF.

The gene calls are TRBV10-3 and TRBJ2-4; 8 nucleotides align to TRBD2. The CDR3 runs to 13 residues. The junction had 7 bases not matched to a gene; V was cut back by 11 bases and J by 4 bases. In germline, CDR1 is ENHRY, CDR2 SYGVKD. CDR3 DNA: TGTGCCGTCCAGGCTAGCGGGAAAAACATTCAGTACTTC. It specifies CAVQASGKNIQYF.

A few counts support this clonotype. This chain links TRBV10-3 with TRBJ2-1; 9 nucleotides align to TRBD1. The J call may be mistaken, given a closer DNA end match to TRBJ2-7. Germline CDR1 and CDR2: ENHRY and SYGVKD. The CDR3 is 16 residues long. The CDR3 nucleotides read TGTGCCATCAGTGAGGCCAAGACAGGGGGATACAATGAGCAGTACTTC. This encodes CAISEAKTGGYNEQYF.